This T cell receptor beta chain emerged from a study of blood T cell repertoires in COVID-19. Looking at the study overall: Samples came from the United States, Italy and Spain, spanning acute and convalescent COVID-19. T cells, B-cell-depleted T cells, or PBMCs provided the cDNA or gDNA that served as material.

V shed 0 bases, J shed 9 bases, and the junction held 10 bases outside the gene matches. The CDR3 sequence is 15 residues long. The germline V gene encodes CDR1 MNHEY and CDR2 SVGAGI. Original analysis: The authors estimated nucleated cell counts from reference gene primer amplification. Generated by immunoSEQ multiplex PCR, the TCRdb table keeps only in-frame clones and is missing some. The DNA was the basis for D and trimming; V, J and clone size are from that table. The sample carries 150,000 or so clones, around 87% recorded once. The receptor's source is a middle-aged woman with acute or convalescent COVID-19. Source material: peripheral blood. This chain links TRBV6-5 with TRBJ1-2; 7 positions match TRBD1. CDR3 in DNA: TGTGCCAGCAGTTACTCGCGAGGACAGGCACGAAGCTACACCTTC. The encoded protein is CASSYSRGQARSYTF.